This T cell receptor (beta chain) was observed in a study of lymphopenia after photon versus proton radiotherapy. Study results and limitations: Photon-treated patients lost naive T cells and TCR diversity; proton-treated stayed stable. A bigger post-nadir fall in TCR diversity correlated inversely with survival time in deceased patients.

Clones were sequenced by immunoSEQ multiplex PCR, and TCRdb holds only the in-frame ones, with some missing. The sample holds under 30,000 clones; 87% are singletons and the top ten take around 50%. For this clone: Its antigen is undetermined.

V was pared by 3 bases and J by 9 bases, with 16 bases between. Germline V gene data show CDR1 as SGHDT and CDR2 as YYEEEE. This CDR3 spans 13 amino acids. The sample in question was peripheral blood, obtained from a patient treated with proton-based radiotherapy. The gene calls are TRBV5-6 and TRBJ2-7; D is uncertain. The source is a woman aged 55-75 years with cholangiocarcinoma. Some clones in this sample may be carry-over from other donors' samples. In nucleotides, the CDR3 is TGTGCCAGCAGCTACGGTCGCCCCAGGAGGCAGTACTTC. Protein product: CASSYGRPRRQYF.